This TCR beta chain was recorded in a study of blood T cell repertoires in COVID-19. Only in-frame clones appear in the TCRdb table, and some are missing; sequencing was by immunoSEQ multiplex PCR. Seen here are 40,000 or so clones, about nine tenths observed once, and the top ten hold about a sixth. The ends were cut back, 3 bases at V and 0 bases at J, with 9 bases in the middle. The CDR3 totals 14 residues. Germline lookup yields CDR1 PRHDT and CDR2 FYEKMQ (reference sequence). Input material: peripheral blood. This rearrangement joins TRBV13 to TRBJ2-7; D remains ambiguous. The TCR originated in a woman aged 25 to 39 in a cohort sampled during active COVID-19. The CDR3 here is CASSFYTDSYEQYF. The CDR3 nucleotides are TGTGCCAGCAGCTTCTATACAGACTCCTACGAGCAGTACTTC.